This TCR beta chain was obtained from a study of T cell responses to AZD1222 COVID-19 vaccine. In the study overall: Second doses were pooled across both intervals (about 4 or about 12 weeks). Regarding the study as a whole: Two AZD1222 doses significantly raised spike-specific TCR breadth and depth over controls. Baseline seropositives among AZD1222 recipients totaled only 6 or 7. Clonal diversity was possibly underestimated, and white British individuals and females predominated among donors.

The count of this clone is one. The target antigen is unknown. V was trimmed by 0 bases and J by 1 base, leaving 14 bases between them. The CDR3 runs 16 residues. From germline, CDR1 is SGHRS and CDR2 YFSETQ. TCRdb's copy holds only in-frame clones and misses some; the assay was immunoSEQ multiplex PCR. The sample comprises around 100,000 clones, 92% of which are singletons, and around 1.7% rests with the top ten. The sequencing here drew on peripheral blood, taken on day 0 of AZD1222 vaccination. The clonotype comes from an adult in good health. The V call is TRBV5-1, the J call TRBJ2-7, with D possibly TRBD1 on 6 matching bases. CDR3 sequence (DNA): TGCGCCAGCAGCTTGGGGGCGGACAGCTATTCCTACGAGCAGTACTTC. The encoded protein is CASSLGADSYSYEQYF.